In this sample, the clone carrying this T cell receptor (beta chain) turned up once. The antigen remains undetermined. Clones were sequenced by immunoSEQ multiplex PCR, and TCRdb holds only the in-frame ones, with some missing. The data contain approximately 170,000 clones, roughly 85% of them seen just once; the ten biggest clones take up 0.85% to 1.1%. Second-dose intervals near 4 or 12 weeks were combined. This specimen belongs to a study of T cell responses to AZD1222 COVID-19 vaccine. There are 17 residues in the CDR3. The V end lost 1 base, the J end lost 1 base, and 14 bases lay between the germline ends. Per germline, CDR1 LGHDT and CDR2 YNNKEL (reference sequence). Whole-study results and caveats: Scientists sampled the repertoires only once the peak T cell response had passed. Within unmutated variant regions lay the reported targets of nearly half of spike-specific TCRs.

The sequenced sample was peripheral blood, obtained 28 days after the second AZD1222 dose. The gene calls are TRBV3-1 (or the pseudogene TRBV3-2) and TRBJ1-5, with a possible D match to TRBD1 (5 bases). The receptor's source is an adult who received the AZD1222 COVID-19 vaccine. The CDR3 bases are TGTGCCAGCAGCCAAGGGGGGGTGGTGGGCAGCAATCAGCCCCAGCATTTT. It codes for CASSQGGVVGSNQPQHF.